A single sample gave rise to the 26 T cell receptor beta chains below, sequenced in a study of technical replicates of blood from a handful of donors. Sequenced by immunoSEQ multiplex PCR; TCRdb stores in-frame clones only, minus some. The sample has 65,000 to 85,000 clones; about nine tenths are singletons. The sample taken for sequencing was T cells isolated from PBMCs. All receptors derive from a human donor in good health.

This sequence joins TRBV10-1 and TRBJ2-5; D perhaps matches TRBD1 (6 bases). This CDR3 spans 14 amino acids. The V and J ends lost 8 bases and 5 bases respectively, with 18 bases between them. The V gene's germline CDR1 is WNHNN and CDR2 SYGVQD (reference sequence). CDR3 loop: CASGKGDFGETQYF. As DNA, the CDR3 is TGCGCCAGCGGAAAGGGGGATTTTGGGGAGACCCAGTACTTC.

The genes are TRBV7-9 and TRBJ2-2; D unclear. The V end was cut by 5 bases, the J end by 3 bases, with 10 bases between. CDR3 size: 14 residues. The germline gives CDR1 SEHNR, CDR2 FQNEAQ (reference sequence). The CDR3 here is CASSGTPDTGELFF. As DNA, the CDR3 is TGTGCCAGCAGCGGTACCCCGGACACCGGGGAGCTGTTTTTT.

J is TRBJ2-1 and V is TRBV7-3, with D perhaps TRBD1 (6 bases). The V end lost 6 bases, the J end lost 10 bases, and 22 bases lay between the germline ends. The CDR3 spans 15 residues. Germline CDR1 SGHTA, CDR2 FQGTGA. The CDR3 DNA follows: TGTGCCAGCAGTTTCCCGACAGGTCAGATAAGCGAGCAGTTCTTC. Translating it yields CASSFPTGQISEQFF.

The chain carries TRBV27 and TRBJ1-2; D gene uncertain. Trimming left V 1 base short and J 0 bases short, with 6 bases between. The CDR3 is 14 amino acids. The V gene's germline CDR1 is MNHEY and CDR2 SMNVEV (reference sequence). In nucleotides, the CDR3 is TGTGCCAGCAGTTTATACAAGTCTAACTATGGCTACACCTTC. The encoded protein is CASSLYKSNYGYTF.

The rearrangement uses TRBV19 and TRBJ1-4; 9 nucleotides agree with TRBD1. This CDR3 contains 15 residues. The trim removed 3 bases at V and 10 bases at J, leaving 9 bases unmatched. In germline, CDR1 is LNHDA, CDR2 SQIVND (reference sequence). CDR3 sequence: CASSINRGQEGKLFF. The CDR3, as DNA: TGTGCCAGTAGTATTAACAGGGGGCAAGAGGGAAAACTGTTTTTT.

V is TRBV10-3 and J is TRBJ2-2; D ambiguous. In germline, CDR1 is ENHRY, CDR2 SYGVKD. The CDR3 runs to 13 residues. V lost 0 bases, J lost 6 bases, and 5 bases lay in between. The CDR3 here is CAISESGPGELFF. CDR3 DNA sequence: TGTGCCATCAGTGAGTCTGGGCCCGGGGAGCTGTTTTTT.

The chain links TRBV28 to TRBJ1-1, with 9 bases identical to TRBD1. This CDR3 has 15 residues. CDR1 and CDR2 (germline): MDHEN, SYDVKM. The V gene end was trimmed by 2 bases and the J gene end by 4 bases; junction bases not matched to a gene: 5. The CDR3 DNA sequence: TGTGCCAGCAGTTTAATGGACAGGGGCTCCACTGAAGCTTTCTTT. Amino acid sequence: CASSLMDRGSTEAFF.

CDR3 DNA sequence: TGCGCCAGCAGCTTGACAGTGCACGGCTATGGCTACACCTTC. Its protein product is CASSLTVHGYGYTF. This sequence joins TRBV5-1 and TRBJ1-2, with unresolved D. V lost 1 base to trimming and J lost 4 bases, with 11 bases between them. Germline CDR1 reads SGHRS; CDR2 reads YFSETQ. This CDR3 region has 14 residues.

The genes are TRBV30 and TRBJ1-1; 12 bases line up with TRBD1. Unmatched junction bases numbered 6, after V lost 8 bases and J lost 8 bases. The CDR3 is 12 residues long. From germline, CDR1 is GTSNPN and CDR2 SVGIG (reference sequence). Here the CDR3 DNA reads TGTGCCGGGGACAGGGGGCTCGGGGAAGCTTTCTTT. This codes for CAGDRGLGEAFF.

The gene calls are TRBV5-1 and TRBJ1-1; 7 nucleotides agree with TRBD1. CDR1 and CDR2 from the germline V gene are SGHRS and YFSETQ. The CDR3 sequence is 13 residues long. V trimming: 4 bases; J trimming: 6 bases; junction bases outside the gene matches: 6. As DNA, the CDR3 is TGCGCCAGCAGCCGGGGGACAGAATCTGAAGCTTTCTTT. As protein: CASSRGTESEAFF.

In this sample, this clone turned up a few times. The chain uses TRBV18 and TRBJ1-1; 7 bases are a match to TRBD1. The germline V gene encodes CDR1 KGHSH and CDR2 LQKENI. The J segment lost 2 bases and the V segment lost 3 bases, leaving 3 bases of the junction unmatched. The CDR3 runs 14 residues. The CDR3 DNA is TGTGCCAGCTCACCCCAGGGGGGCAACACTGAAGCTTTCTTT. Amino acids: CASSPQGGNTEAFF.

The chain has TRBV4-3 and TRBJ2-1; D unresolved. Germline-derived CDR1 and CDR2 are LGHNA and YSLEER. This CDR3 is 15 amino acids long. V lost 4 bases, J lost 3 bases, and 13 bases lay in between. CDR3 protein: CASSPNSLRYNEQFF. The CDR3 coding sequence is TGCGCCAGCAGCCCTAACTCTCTACGCTACAATGAGCAGTTCTTC.

V usage is TRBV7-3 and J usage is TRBJ2-1, with 11 positions matching TRBD2. The CDR3 extends over 15 amino acids. Trimming removed 5 bases from V and 6 bases from J; junction bases left unmatched: 6. Per germline, CDR1 SGHTA and CDR2 FQGTGA. The chain's CDR3 is CASSLLAGGINEQFF. CDR3 bases: TGTGCCAGCAGCCTCCTAGCGGGAGGTATCAATGAGCAGTTCTTC.

The chain employs TRBV4-1 and TRBJ1-4; D might be TRBD1 (5 bases). Germline V gives CDR1 MGHRA, CDR2 YSYEKL. V lost 1 base and J 2 bases, leaving 8 bases between the germline ends. There are 15 residues in the CDR3. As DNA, the CDR3 is TGCGCCAGCAGCCAAGGGGAGGGGACTAATGAAAAACTGTTTTTT. Protein: CASSQGEGTNEKLFF.

The V and J genes are TRBV5-1 and TRBJ2-3; D is possibly TRBD2 (6 bases). CDR1 SGHRS and CDR2 YFSETQ come from the germline V gene. This CDR3 is built from 18 residues. The V end lost 5 bases, the J end lost 0 bases, and 22 bases lay between the germline ends. CDR3 in DNA: TGCGCCAGCAGGCCTACCCCCGGGACTCCCCCTAGCACAGATACGCAGTATTTT. This gives the protein CASRPTPGTPPSTDTQYF.

CDR3 region: CASSFMRERPYEQYF. The DNA for the CDR3 is TGCGCCAGCAGCTTCATGCGGGAGCGCCCCTACGAGCAGTACTTC. The rearrangement joins TRBV5-1 to TRBJ2-7; 7 bases are shared with TRBD2. V was pared by 2 bases and J by 2 bases, with 7 bases of the junction left unmatched. The CDR3 contains 15 residues. CDR1 is SGHRS, CDR2 YFSETQ, per germline.

This clone was detected only a few times. The chain joins TRBV2 to TRBJ2-2, with D perhaps matching TRBD1 (5 bases). The length of the CDR3 is 15 residues. V lost 3 bases to trimming and J lost 9 bases, with 17 bases between them. Germline values: CDR1 SNHLY, CDR2 FYNNEI. The CDR3: CASSELWGVSRELFF. DNA of the CDR3: TGTGCCAGCAGTGAGTTATGGGGCGTTAGCCGGGAGCTGTTTTTT.

V gene TRBV27 combines with J gene TRBJ2-7; D perhaps matches TRBD1 (5 bases). V shed 3 bases and J shed 5 bases, with 14 bases lying between them. The CDR3 has 14 amino acids. CDR1 is MNHEY, CDR2 SMNVEV, per germline (reference sequence). The CDR3, as DNA: TGTGCCAGCAGTTTTCGAGGACAATTTGACGAGCAGTACTTC. Its protein is CASSFRGQFDEQYF.

The chain is built from TRBV4-2 and TRBJ1-4; possibly TRBD1 for D (5 bases). This CDR3 contains 15 residues. Germline V gene lookup returns CDR1 LGHNA and CDR2 YNFKEQ. Between the trimmed V and J ends, which lost 2 bases and 3 bases, there was a span of 10 bases. The CDR3 here is CASSQYPTANEKLFF. The CDR3 DNA sequence: TGTGCCAGCAGCCAATACCCGACAGCTAATGAAAAACTGTTTTTT.

The genes are TRBV7-6 and TRBJ1-1, with D maybe TRBD1 (6 bases). CDR3 length: 15 residues. The germline V and J ends were trimmed by 1 base and 1 base, with 10 bases remaining between them. Germline V gene lookup returns CDR1 SGHVS and CDR2 FNYEAQ. CDR3 nucleotide sequence: TGTGCCAGCAGCTTAGGTCGGACAGAGAACACTGAAGCTTTCTTT. Protein product: CASSLGRTENTEAFF. Drawing the rest from reference TRBV7-6 and TRBJ1-1, the complete variable domain is GAGVSQSPRYKVTKRGQDVALRCDPISGHVSLYWYRQALGQGPEFLTYFNYEAQQDKSGLPNDRFSAERPEGSISTLTIQRTEQRDSAMYRCASSLGRTENTEAFFGQGTRLTVV.

Points on this clone: An end of the junction differs from the germline gene, which may be a read error. This chain links TRBV11-1 with TRBJ1-2; TRBD1 matches 8 bases. The CDR3 is made up of 12 amino acids. Germline V gene sequence: CDR1 SGHAT, CDR2 FQDESV (reference sequence). CDR3 nucleotide sequence: TGTGCCAGCAGCTTACAGGGGGCGGGGGCCCGCTTC. Its protein is CASSLQGAGARF.

V usage is TRBV9 and J usage is TRBJ2-2; 9 nucleotides agree with TRBD2. Trimming cost V 2 bases and J 5 bases; bases outside gene matches: 7. Germline CDR1 SGDLS, CDR2 YYNGEE. The CDR3 sequence is 16 residues long. The CDR3 sequence: CASSVQAGGYTGELFF. The CDR3 DNA is TGTGCCAGCAGCGTCCAAGCGGGAGGTTATACCGGGGAGCTGTTTTTT.

This clone was picked up one time. The chain employs TRBV5-4 and TRBJ2-6, with a possible D match to TRBD2 (6 bases). The CDR3 is made up of 15 amino acids. V was trimmed by 3 bases and J by 2 bases, leaving 9 bases between them. Germline CDR1 is SGHNT and CDR2 is YYREEE (reference sequence). In DNA form, the CDR3 reads TGTGCCAGCAGCTGGAGCGGGCCTGGGGCCAACGTCCTGACTTTC. It encodes CASSWSGPGANVLTF.

V is TRBV15 and J is TRBJ2-2; maybe TRBD2 (5 bases). Trimming removed 4 bases at V and 2 bases at J, with 8 bases between. Germline loops: CDR1 LNHNV, CDR2 YYDKDF (reference sequence). The CDR3 spans 14 residues. The CDR3 coding sequence is TGTGCCACCAGCAAGGACTCAAACACCGGGGAGCTGTTTTTT. Its translation is CATSKDSNTGELFF.

V and J are TRBV19 and TRBJ2-2, with unresolved D. This CDR3 contains 12 residues. CDR1 and CDR2 from the germline V gene are LNHDA and SQIVND (reference sequence). V was clipped by 7 bases and J by 4 bases, with 7 bases between them. CDR3 sequence (DNA): TGTGCCAGTACTCAGGCCACCGGGGAGCTGTTTTTT. This codes for CASTQATGELFF.

The chain combines TRBV11-2 with TRBJ2-1; tentative D call: TRBD1 (6 bases). Per the germline V gene, CDR1 is SGHAT and CDR2 is FQNNGV. This CDR3 has 13 residues. V was pared by 4 bases and J by 9 bases, with 13 bases between. This CDR3 reads CASSSDSLLEQFF. The CDR3 DNA reads TGTGCCAGCAGCTCGGACAGTCTCCTTGAGCAGTTCTTC.